This TCR beta chain is drawn from a study of T cell responses to AZD1222 COVID-19 vaccine. Overall study results and limits: Researchers took repertoire samples only after the peak T cell response had come.

For this clone: Its antigen is as yet unknown.

The assay was immunoSEQ multiplex PCR, and TCRdb's table has in-frame clones only and misses some. The sample comprises 150,000 to 200,000 clones, around nine tenths of which are singletons, and 2.5% to 3% rests with the top ten. Deletions cut 3 bases from V and 1 base from J, with 15 bases between. CDR3 size: 16 residues. Germline CDR1 MNHEY, CDR2 SVGAGI. The clonotype originates from an adult in good health. The rearrangement links TRBV6-5 to TRBJ1-1; D may be TRBD1 (6 bases). The material sequenced was peripheral blood, taken on day 0 of AZD1222 vaccination. The CDR3 coding sequence is TGTGCCAGCAGTTATTTAGGTAGGGGGACGAACACTGAAGCTTTCTTT. This sequence encodes CASSYLGRGTNTEAFF.